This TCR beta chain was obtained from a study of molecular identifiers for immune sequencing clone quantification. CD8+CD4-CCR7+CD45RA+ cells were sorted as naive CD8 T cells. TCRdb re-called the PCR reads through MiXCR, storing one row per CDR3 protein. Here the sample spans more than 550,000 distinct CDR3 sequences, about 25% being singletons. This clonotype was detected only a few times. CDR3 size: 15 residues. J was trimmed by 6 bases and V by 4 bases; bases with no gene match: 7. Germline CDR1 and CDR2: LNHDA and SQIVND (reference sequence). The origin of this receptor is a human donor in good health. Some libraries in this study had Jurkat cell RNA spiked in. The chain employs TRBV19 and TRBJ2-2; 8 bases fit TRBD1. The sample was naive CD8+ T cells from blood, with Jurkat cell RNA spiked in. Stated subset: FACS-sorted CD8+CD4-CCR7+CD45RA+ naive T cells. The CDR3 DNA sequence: TGTGCCAGTAGTACAGGGACAGGTCTTGCCGGGGAGCTGTTTTTT. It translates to CASSTGTGLAGELFF.